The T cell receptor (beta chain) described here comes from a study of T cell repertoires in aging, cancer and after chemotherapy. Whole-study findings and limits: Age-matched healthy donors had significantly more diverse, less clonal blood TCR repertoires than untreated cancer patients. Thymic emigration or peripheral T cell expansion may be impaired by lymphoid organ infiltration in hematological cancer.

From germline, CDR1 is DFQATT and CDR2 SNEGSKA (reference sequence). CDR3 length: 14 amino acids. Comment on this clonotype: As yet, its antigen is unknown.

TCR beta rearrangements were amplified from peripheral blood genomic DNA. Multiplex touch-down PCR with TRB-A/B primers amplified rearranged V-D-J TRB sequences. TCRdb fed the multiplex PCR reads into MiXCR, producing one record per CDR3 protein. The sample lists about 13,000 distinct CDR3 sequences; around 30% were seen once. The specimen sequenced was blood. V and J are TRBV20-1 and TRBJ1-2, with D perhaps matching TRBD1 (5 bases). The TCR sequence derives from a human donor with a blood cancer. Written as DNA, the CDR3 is TGCAGGCCAGCCGGGGACCTCGCCAACTATGGCTACACCTTC. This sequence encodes CRPAGDLANYGYTF.